The subject of this entry is one TCR beta chain. The germline CDR1 and CDR2 sequences are LNHNV and YYDKDF (reference sequence). V shed 0 bases and J shed 9 bases, with 9 bases lying between them. The CDR3 has 13 amino acids. The source of the sample is a study of T cell repertoires in cytomegalovirus infection. Each CDR3 protein is one row after TCRdb ran MiXCR on the reads. This table has just under 550,000 distinct CDR3 sequences, more than 25% appearing once. The sample consisted of PBMCs. This TCR was sampled from a human donor in good health (CMV status not recorded). Some clones in this sample may be carry-over from other donors' samples. The chain employs TRBV15 and TRBJ2-1, with no clear D. This CDR3 is CATSRDPVGEQFF. The DNA of the CDR3 is TGTGCCACCAGCAGAGATCCTGTCGGTGAGCAGTTCTTC.